This TCR beta chain was sequenced during a study of shared clonotypes between healthy human individuals. Study in general: The cohort had two women and a few men, ages 18 to 49. CD4 naive cells filled three plates per donor, CD4 memory three, CD8 naive two and CD8 memory one.

The healthy adult donors were HIV-negative and reported no recent acute infections or vaccinations. CDR1 and CDR2 from the germline V gene are SGHRS and YFSETQ. The CDR3 is made up of 16 amino acids. The V segment lost 4 bases and the J segment 6 bases; nucleotides outside the gene matches: 15. In the authors' methods: From ImmunoSEQ came sequences covering only the junction and carrying no quality scores, so filtering differed. Only in-frame clones appear in the TCRdb table, and some are missing; sequencing was by immunoSEQ multiplex PCR. From that table come the V and J calls and clone size; the DNA was used to work out D and trimming. The sample carries about 2.4 million clones, just over 90% recorded once.

The TCR sequence derives from a man younger than 30 in good health. Specimen: naive CD4+ T cells sorted from blood. Subset: CD45RA+ positively selected. The chain couples TRBV5-1 to TRBJ2-7; 8 bases are a match to TRBD1. The CDR3 nucleotides read TGCGCCAGCAGCATGACCTCGACAGGGGAAGGGAGCGAGCAGTACTTC. Protein product: CASSMTSTGEGSEQYF.